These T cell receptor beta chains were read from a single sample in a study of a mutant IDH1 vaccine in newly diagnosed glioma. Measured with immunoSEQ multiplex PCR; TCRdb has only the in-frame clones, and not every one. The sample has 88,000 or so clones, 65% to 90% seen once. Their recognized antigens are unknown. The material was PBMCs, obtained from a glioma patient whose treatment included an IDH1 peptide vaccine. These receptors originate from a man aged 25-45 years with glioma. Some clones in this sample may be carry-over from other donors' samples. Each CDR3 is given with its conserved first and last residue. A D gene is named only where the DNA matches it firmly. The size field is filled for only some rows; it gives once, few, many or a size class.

TGTGCCAGCAGCGTAGGGACCAACGACCGGTTAGAGACCCAGTACTTC,CASSVGTNDRLETQYF,16,TRBJ2-5,.,.,TRBV9
TGTGCCAGCAGTTCATACAGGGAAAACACTGAAGCTTTCTTT,CASSSYRENTEAFF,14,TRBJ1-1,.,.,TRBV28
TGTGCCAGCAGCTTAGTCAGGAATATAGAGACCCAGTACTTC,CASSLVRNIETQYF,14,TRBJ2-5,.,.,TRBV7-2
TGTGCCAGCAGCTTAGGACTAGTTGCGACCCAGTACTTC,CASSLGLVATQYF,13,TRBJ2-5,.,.,TRBV7-6
TGTGCCAGCAGCCGGACGGGACCAAATGAAAAACTGTTTTTT,CASSRTGPNEKLFF,14,TRBJ1-4,few,.,TRBV2
TGTGCCAGTAGTTTGGCCGGGACAGGGATCACTGAAGCTTTCTTT,CASSLAGTGITEAFF,15,TRBJ1-1,.,TRBD1,TRBV19
TGTGCCTGGAGTAGACAAGAAGGATACGAGCAGTACTTC,CAWSRQEGYEQYF,13,TRBJ2-7,.,.,TRBV30
TGTGCCAGCAGCTTAAGGGTATACACCGGGGAGCTGTTTTTT,CASSLRVYTGELFF,14,TRBJ2-2,.,.,TRBV7-3
TGTGCCAGCAGTGAAGAGGGCCCGGCGGGGTATGGCTACACCTTC,CASSEEGPAGYGYTF,15,TRBJ1-2,.,.,TRBV25-1
TGTGCCACCAGCAGAGATACGGGAATCTCTGGGGCCAACGTCCTGACTTTC,CATSRDTGISGANVLTF,17,TRBJ2-6,.,.,TRBV15
TGTGCCAGCAGTTTCGGGACTACCTACGAGCAGTACTTC,CASSFGTTYEQYF,13,TRBJ2-7,.,TRBD2,TRBV28
TGCGCCAGCAGCTCCAAGGGCCGTGGCACTGAAGCTTTCTTT,CASSSKGRGTEAFF,14,TRBJ1-1,.,.,TRBV5-1
TGTGCCAGCAGCTTAACAGGGGGGGACACTGAAGCTTTCTTT,CASSLTGGDTEAFF,14,TRBJ1-1,once,.,TRBV7-3
TGTGCCAGCAACCGACAGGGATCGGTAGTCAATTCACCCCTCCACTTT,CASNRQGSVVNSPLHF,16,TRBJ1-6,.,TRBD1,TRBV2
TGTGCCACCAGCGTGGGCACGGGGCGGAAAGAGACCCAGTACTTC,CATSVGTGRKETQYF,15,TRBJ2-5,once,.,TRBV15
TGTGCCAGCAGTCGTACCGGGACAGGGTCTGGCTACACCTTC,CASSRTGTGSGYTF,14,TRBJ1-2,.,TRBD1,TRBV6-5
TGCAGCGGGAAGAAAGAAGAGCAGTACTTC,CSGKKEEQYF,10,TRBJ2-7,.,.,TRBV29-1